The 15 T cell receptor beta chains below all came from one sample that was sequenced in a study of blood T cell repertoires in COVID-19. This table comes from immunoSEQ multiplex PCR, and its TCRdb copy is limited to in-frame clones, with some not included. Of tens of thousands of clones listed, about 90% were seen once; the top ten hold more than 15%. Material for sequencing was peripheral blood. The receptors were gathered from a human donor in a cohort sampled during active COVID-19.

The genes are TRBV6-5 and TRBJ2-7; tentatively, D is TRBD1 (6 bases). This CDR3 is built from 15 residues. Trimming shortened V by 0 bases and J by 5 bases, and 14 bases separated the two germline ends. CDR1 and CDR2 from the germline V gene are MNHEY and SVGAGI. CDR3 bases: TGTGCCAGCAGTTACTCGTGGCAGGGGACCCACGAGCAGTACTTC. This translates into CASSYSWQGTHEQYF.

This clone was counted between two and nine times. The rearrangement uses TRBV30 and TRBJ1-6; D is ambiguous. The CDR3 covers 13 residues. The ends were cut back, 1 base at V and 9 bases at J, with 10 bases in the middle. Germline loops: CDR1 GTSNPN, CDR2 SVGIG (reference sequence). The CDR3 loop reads CAWSEAGSSPLHF. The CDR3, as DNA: TGTGCCTGGAGTGAGGCAGGCAGTTCACCCCTCCACTTT.

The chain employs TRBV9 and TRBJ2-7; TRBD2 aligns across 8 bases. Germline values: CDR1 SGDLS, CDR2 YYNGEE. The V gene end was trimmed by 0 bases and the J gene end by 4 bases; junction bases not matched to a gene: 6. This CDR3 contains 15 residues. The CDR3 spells CASSVDGRAGYEQYF. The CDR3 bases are TGTGCCAGCAGCGTAGACGGGAGGGCCGGGTACGAGCAGTACTTC.

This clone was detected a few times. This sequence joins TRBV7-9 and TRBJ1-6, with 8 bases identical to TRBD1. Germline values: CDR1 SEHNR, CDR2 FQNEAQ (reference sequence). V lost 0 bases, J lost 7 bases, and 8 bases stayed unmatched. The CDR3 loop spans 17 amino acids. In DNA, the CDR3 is TGTGCCAGCAGCTTAGCGCGTACGGACAGGGACAATTCACCCCTCCACTTT. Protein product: CASSLARTDRDNSPLHF.

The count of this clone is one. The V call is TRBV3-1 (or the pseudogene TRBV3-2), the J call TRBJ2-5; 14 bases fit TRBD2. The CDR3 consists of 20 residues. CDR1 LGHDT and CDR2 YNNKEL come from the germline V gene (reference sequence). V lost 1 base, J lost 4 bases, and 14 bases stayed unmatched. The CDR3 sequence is CASSQVPSGTSGRGRETQYF. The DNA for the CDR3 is TGTGCCAGCAGCCAAGTCCCCTCCGGGACTAGCGGGAGAGGGCGAGAGACCCAGTACTTC.

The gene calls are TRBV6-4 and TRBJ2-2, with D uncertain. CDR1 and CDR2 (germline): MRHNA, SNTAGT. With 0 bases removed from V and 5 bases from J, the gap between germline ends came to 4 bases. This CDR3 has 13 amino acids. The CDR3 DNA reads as TGTGCCAGCAGTGACTCTTCAACCGGGGAGCTGTTTTTT. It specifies CASSDSSTGELFF.

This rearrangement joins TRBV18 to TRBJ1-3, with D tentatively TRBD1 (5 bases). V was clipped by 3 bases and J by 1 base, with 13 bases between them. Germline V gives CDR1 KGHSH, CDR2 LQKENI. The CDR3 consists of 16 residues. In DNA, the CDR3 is TGTGCCAGCTCACCGCTAAGGGCAGGGTCTGGAAACACCATATATTTT. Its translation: CASSPLRAGSGNTIYF.

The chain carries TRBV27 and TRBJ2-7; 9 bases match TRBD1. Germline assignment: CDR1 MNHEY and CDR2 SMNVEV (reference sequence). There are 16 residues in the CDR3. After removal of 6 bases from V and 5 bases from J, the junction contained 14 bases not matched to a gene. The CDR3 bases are TGTGCCAGCAGCCGAGATGGGACAGGGAGGGCCAACGAGCAGTACTTC. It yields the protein CASSRDGTGRANEQYF.

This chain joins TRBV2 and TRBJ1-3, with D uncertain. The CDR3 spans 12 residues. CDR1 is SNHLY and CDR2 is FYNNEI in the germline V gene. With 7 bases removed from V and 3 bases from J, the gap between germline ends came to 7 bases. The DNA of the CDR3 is TGTGCCAGCACCGTCGTTGGAAACACCATATATTTT. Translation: CASTVVGNTIYF.

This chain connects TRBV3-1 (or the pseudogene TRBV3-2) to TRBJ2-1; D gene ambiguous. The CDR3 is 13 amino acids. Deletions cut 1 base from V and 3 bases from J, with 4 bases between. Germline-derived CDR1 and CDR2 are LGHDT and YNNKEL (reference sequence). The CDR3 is CASSQVGYNEQFF. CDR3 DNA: TGTGCCAGCAGCCAAGTCGGCTACAATGAGCAGTTCTTC.

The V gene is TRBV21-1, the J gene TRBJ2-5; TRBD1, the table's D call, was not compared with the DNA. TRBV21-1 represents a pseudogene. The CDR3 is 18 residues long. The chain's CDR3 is CASSKRYSGTGEQETQYF. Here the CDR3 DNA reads TGTGCCAGCAGCAAGAGGTATTCCGGGACAGGGGAACAAGAGACCCAGTACTTC.

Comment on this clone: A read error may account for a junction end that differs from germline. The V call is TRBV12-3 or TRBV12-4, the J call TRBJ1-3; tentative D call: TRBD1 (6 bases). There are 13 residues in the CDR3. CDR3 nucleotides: TGTGCCAGCAGTTTGTGGATGGCTACGGACAGTAATTTT. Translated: CASSLWMATDSNF.

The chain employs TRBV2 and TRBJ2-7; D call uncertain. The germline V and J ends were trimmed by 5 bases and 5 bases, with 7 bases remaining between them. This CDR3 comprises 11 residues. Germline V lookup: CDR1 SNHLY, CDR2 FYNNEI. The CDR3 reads CASSPLHEQYF. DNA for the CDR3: TGTGCCAGCAGTCCCCTACACGAGCAGTACTTC.

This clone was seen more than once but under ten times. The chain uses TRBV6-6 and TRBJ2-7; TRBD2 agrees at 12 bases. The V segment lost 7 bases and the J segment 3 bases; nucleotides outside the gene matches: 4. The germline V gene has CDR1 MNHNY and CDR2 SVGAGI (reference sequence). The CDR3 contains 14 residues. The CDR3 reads CASTQTSGSYEQYF. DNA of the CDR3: TGTGCCAGCACCCAGACTAGCGGGAGCTACGAGCAGTACTTC.

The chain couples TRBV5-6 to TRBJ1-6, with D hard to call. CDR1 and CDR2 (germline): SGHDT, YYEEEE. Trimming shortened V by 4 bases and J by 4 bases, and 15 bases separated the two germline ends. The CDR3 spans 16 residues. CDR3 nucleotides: TGTGCCAGCAGCCCAAGGTCACAGCCTTATAATTCACCCCTCCACTTT. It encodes CASSPRSQPYNSPLHF.